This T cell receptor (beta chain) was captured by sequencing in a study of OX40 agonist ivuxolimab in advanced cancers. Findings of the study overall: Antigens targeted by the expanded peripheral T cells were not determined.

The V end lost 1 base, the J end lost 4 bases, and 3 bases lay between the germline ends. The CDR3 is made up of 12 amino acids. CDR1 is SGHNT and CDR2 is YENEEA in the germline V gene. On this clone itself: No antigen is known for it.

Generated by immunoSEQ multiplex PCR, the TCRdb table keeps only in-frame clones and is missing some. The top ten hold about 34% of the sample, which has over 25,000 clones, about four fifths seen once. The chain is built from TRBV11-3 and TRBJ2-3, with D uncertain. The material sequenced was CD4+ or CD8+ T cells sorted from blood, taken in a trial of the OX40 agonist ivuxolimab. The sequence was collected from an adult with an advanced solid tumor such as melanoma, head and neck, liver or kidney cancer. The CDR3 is CASSLGADTQYF. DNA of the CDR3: TGTGCCAGCAGCTTAGGGGCAGATACGCAGTATTTT.